There are a few counts of the clone carrying this T cell receptor (beta chain). Germline values: CDR1 MNHNS, CDR2 SASEGT. V dropped 4 bases and J dropped 1 base, with 7 bases sitting between them. This CDR3 contains 13 residues. This record comes from a study of read filtering for tumor transcriptome and immune sequencing. The library was built from roughly 400 ng RNA with molecular barcoded adaptors for alpha/delta and beta/gamma chains. TCRdb reprocessed the reads with MiXCR, giving one entry per CDR3 protein. This sample yields about 62,000 distinct CDR3 sequences, of which 15% to 20% are seen a single time; under 13% belongs to the top ten.

This chain connects TRBV6-1 to TRBJ1-1; maybe TRBD1 (5 bases). This receptor was taken from a donor over 35 with multiple myeloma. Sequences were obtained from a population of CD138-negative cells sorted from bone marrow. Written as DNA, the CDR3 is TGTGCCAGCAGTGTTGGGGCGAACACTGAAGCTTTCTTT. Translated, it gives CASSVGANTEAFF.